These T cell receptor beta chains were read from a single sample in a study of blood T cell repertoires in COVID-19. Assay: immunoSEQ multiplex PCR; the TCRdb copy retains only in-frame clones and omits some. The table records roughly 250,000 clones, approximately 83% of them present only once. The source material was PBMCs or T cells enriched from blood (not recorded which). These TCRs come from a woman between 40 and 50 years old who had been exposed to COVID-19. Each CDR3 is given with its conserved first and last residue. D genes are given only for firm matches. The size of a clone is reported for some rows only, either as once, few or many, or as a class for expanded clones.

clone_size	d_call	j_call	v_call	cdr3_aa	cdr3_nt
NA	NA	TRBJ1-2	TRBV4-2	CASSQDWREENYGYTF	TGTGCCAGCAGCCAAGATTGGAGGGAGGAAAACTATGGCTACACCTTC
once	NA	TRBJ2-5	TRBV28	CASRGAVETQYF	TGTGCCAGCAGGGGGGCCGTTGAGACCCAGTACTTC
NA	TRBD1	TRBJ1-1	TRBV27	CASSLSPGGNTEAFF	TGTGCCAGCAGTTTATCACCAGGGGGGAACACTGAAGCTTTCTTT
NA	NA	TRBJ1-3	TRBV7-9	CASSPVGNTIYF	TGTGCCAGCAGCCCGGTGGGAAACACCATATATTTT
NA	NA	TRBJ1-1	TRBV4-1	CASSRGLGAEAFF	TGCGCCAGCAGCCGGGGCTTGGGCGCTGAAGCTTTCTTT
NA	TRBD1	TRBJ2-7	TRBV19	CASSIRGNEQYF	TGTGCCAGTAGTATCAGGGGGAACGAGCAGTACTTC
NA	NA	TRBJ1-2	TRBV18	CASSPYREDYGYTF	TGTGCCAGCTCACCATACAGGGAAGACTATGGCTACACCTTC
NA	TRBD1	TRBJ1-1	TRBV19	CASSMGDRNTEAFF	TGTGCCAGTAGTATGGGGGACAGGAACACTGAAGCTTTCTTT
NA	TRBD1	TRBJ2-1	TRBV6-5	CASSPERGPYNEQFF	TGTGCCAGCAGTCCCGAGAGGGGGCCCTACAATGAGCAGTTCTTC
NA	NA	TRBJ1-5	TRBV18	CASSQRTYNQPQHF	TGTGCCAGCTCACAGAGGACATACAATCAGCCCCAGCATTTT
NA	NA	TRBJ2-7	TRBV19	CASRSPGTNYEQYF	TGTGCCAGTAGGTCGCCCGGGACAAACTACGAGCAGTACTTC
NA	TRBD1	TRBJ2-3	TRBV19	CASSPRTGNGADTQYF	TGTGCCAGTAGTCCCCGGACAGGGAATGGGGCAGATACGCAGTATTTT
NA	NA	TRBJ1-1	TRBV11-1	CASSLSTEAFF	TGTGCCAGCAGCTTGAGTACTGAAGCTTTCTTT
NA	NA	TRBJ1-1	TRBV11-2	CASSLGAGNTEAFF	TGTGCCAGCAGCTTAGGTGCAGGGAACACTGAAGCTTTCTTT
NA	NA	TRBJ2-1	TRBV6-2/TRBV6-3	CASSYISRNEQFF	TGTGCCAGCAGTTATATTAGCCGCAATGAGCAGTTCTTC
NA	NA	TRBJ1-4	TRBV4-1	CASRAGGGWGTNEKLFF	TGCGCCAGCAGGGCCGGGGGAGGGTGGGGAACTAATGAAAAACTGTTTTTT
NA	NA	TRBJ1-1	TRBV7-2	CASSLVRGASAFF	TGTGCCAGCAGCTTAGTTCGGGGGGCGAGTGCTTTCTTT
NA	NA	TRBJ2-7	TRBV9	CASSAEPGLSYEQYF	TGTGCCAGCAGCGCCGAACCGGGACTCTCCTACGAGCAGTACTTC
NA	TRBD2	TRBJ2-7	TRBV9	CASSGSGDYEQYF	TGTGCCAGCAGCGGTAGCGGGGATTACGAGCAGTACTTC
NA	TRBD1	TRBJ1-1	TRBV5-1	CASSLGQGALEAFF	TGCGCCAGCAGCTTGGGGCAGGGGGCTTTAGAAGCTTTCTTT
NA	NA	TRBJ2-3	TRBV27	CASSHARITDTQYF	TGTGCCAGCAGTCATGCTAGGATTACAGATACGCAGTATTTT
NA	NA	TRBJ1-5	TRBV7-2	CASSLGLIQPQHF	TGTGCCAGCAGCTTAGGACTGATACAGCCCCAGCATTTT